This TCR beta chain comes out of a study of shared clonotypes between healthy human individuals. Study-level background: The cohort had a couple of women and three men, ages 18 to 49.

The germline V gene encodes CDR1 MNHEY and CDR2 SMNVEV (reference sequence). Trimming removed 5 bases from V and 1 base from J, with 12 bases in between. The CDR3 has 15 amino acids. Findings and limits, study-wide: Unshared clonotypes carried lower generation probabilities than those common to all four donors.

Of note for this clone: Its target is unknown.

TCRdb's copy holds only in-frame clones and misses some; the assay was immunoSEQ multiplex PCR. This sample has over a million clones, with about 80% found just once. This chain joins TRBV27 and TRBJ1-5; the D is unclear. The source is a man younger than 35 in good health. Some clones in this sample may be carry-over from other donors' samples. The sequenced material came from memory CD4+ T cells from PBMCs. Indicated subset: CD45RA-negative fraction. CDR3 in DNA: TGTGCCAGCAGTGACATTTATTTGAGCAATCAGCCCCAGCATTTT. It is translated as CASSDIYLSNQPQHF.